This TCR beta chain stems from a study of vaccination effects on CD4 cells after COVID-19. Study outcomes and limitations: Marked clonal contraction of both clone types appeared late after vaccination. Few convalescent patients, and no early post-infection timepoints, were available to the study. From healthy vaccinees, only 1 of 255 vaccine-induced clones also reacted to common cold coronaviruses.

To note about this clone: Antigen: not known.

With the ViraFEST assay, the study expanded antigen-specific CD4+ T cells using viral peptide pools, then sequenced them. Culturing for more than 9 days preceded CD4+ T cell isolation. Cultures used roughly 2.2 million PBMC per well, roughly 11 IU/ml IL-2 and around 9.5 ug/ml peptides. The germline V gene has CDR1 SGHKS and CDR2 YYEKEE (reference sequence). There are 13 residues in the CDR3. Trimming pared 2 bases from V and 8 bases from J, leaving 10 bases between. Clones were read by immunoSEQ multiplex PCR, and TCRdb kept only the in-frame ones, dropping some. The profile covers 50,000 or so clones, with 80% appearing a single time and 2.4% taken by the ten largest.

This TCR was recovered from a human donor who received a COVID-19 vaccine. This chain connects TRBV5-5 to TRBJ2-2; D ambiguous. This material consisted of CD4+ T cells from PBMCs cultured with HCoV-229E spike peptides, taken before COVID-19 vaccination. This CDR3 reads CASSFYGSGELFF. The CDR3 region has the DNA TGTGCCAGCAGCTTTTACGGTTCAGGGGAGCTGTTTTTT.